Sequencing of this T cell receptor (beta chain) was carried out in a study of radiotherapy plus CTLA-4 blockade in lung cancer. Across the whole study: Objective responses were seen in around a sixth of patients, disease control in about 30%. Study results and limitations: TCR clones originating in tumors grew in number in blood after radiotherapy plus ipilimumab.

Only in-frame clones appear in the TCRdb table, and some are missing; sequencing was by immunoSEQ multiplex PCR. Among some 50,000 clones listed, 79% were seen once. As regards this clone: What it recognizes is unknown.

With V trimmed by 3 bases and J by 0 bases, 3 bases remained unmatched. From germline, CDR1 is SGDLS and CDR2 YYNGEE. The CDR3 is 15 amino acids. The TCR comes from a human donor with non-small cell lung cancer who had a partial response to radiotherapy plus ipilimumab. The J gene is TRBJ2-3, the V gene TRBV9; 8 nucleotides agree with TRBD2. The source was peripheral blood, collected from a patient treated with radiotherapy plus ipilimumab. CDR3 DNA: TGTGCCAGCAGCGGGCGGGGGGTCAGCACAGATACGCAGTATTTT. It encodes CASSGRGVSTDTQYF. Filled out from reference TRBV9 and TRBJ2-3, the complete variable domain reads DSGVTQTPKHLITATGQRVTLRCSPRSGDLSVYWYQQSLDQGLQFLIQYYNGEERAKGNILERFSAQQFPDLHSELNLSSLELGDSALYFCASSGRGVSTDTQYFGPGTRLTVL.